The 18 T cell receptor beta chains given below trace back to one sample, sequenced in a study of blood T cells in healthy people across ages. Alongside a J-beta primer mix, a sample-barcoded 5' primer served in a second PCR lasting roughly 6 to 12 cycles. TCRdb ran MiXCR on the 5' RACE reads and lists one entry per CDR3 protein. The sample consists of fewer than 2,000,000 distinct CDR3 sequences, more than 35% of them appearing once. Sequencing was carried out using blood. The source of these receptors is a human donor in good health.

The chain has TRBV29-1 and TRBJ1-2; D ambiguous. Trimming took 5 bases from V and 8 from J, leaving 18 bases between them. Germline values: CDR1 SQVTM, CDR2 ANQGSEA. CDR3 length equals 13 residues. This CDR3 reads CSVNDPKIGGYTF. The CDR3 bases are TGCAGCGTTAACGACCCCAAGATAGGAGGCTACACCTTC.

The gene calls are TRBV5-1 and TRBJ2-7; maybe TRBD2 (6 bases). The germline V gene encodes CDR1 SGHRS and CDR2 YFSETQ. This CDR3 contains 15 residues. Trimming left V 2 bases short and J 0 bases short, with 12 bases between. CDR3 bases: TGCGCCAGCAGCTTCCTGGAGGGAGGCTCCTACGAGCAGTACTTC. It encodes CASSFLEGGSYEQYF. Full variable domain (rest looked up from reference TRBV5-1 and TRBJ2-7): KAGVTQTPRYLIKTRGQQVTLSCSPISGHRSVSWYQQTPGQGLQFLFEYFSETQRNKGNFPGRFSGRQFSNSRSEMNVSTLELGDSALYLCASSFLEGGSYEQYFGPGTRLTVT.

The gene calls are TRBV15 and TRBJ1-5, with a possible D match to TRBD1 (5 bases). CDR1 LNHNV and CDR2 YYDKDF come from the germline V gene (reference sequence). This CDR3 spans 19 amino acids. With 3 bases removed from V and 5 bases from J, the gap between germline ends came to 26 bases. The CDR3 spells CATSSADGTALVYHQPQHF. The CDR3 coding sequence is TGTGCCACCAGCAGTGCCGACGGGACTGCCTTAGTATACCATCAGCCCCAGCATTTT.

This clonotype was counted between two and nine times. The chain couples TRBV14 to TRBJ2-7, with D perhaps TRBD1 (7 bases). V lost 2 bases to trimming and J lost 2 bases, with 13 bases between them. Germline V CDR1 and CDR2: SGHDN, FVKESK. There are 15 residues in the CDR3. The CDR3 sequence: CASSQTGDSTYEQYF. The CDR3 region has the DNA TGTGCCAGCAGCCAAACGGGGGACAGCACCTACGAGCAGTACTTC.

The table lists this clonotype with a few counts. Possible read error: a much larger clone is one base away. The CDR3 bases are TGTGCCAGCAGACCGGGACGATCTGAAGCTTTCTTT. It specifies CASRPGRSEAFF. The V call is TRBV12-3 or TRBV12-4, the J call TRBJ1-1; tentative D call: TRBD1 (5 bases). CDR3 length: 12 amino acids. Trimming removed 6 bases at V and 6 bases at J, with 11 bases between.

This rearrangement joins TRBV12-3 or TRBV12-4 to TRBJ2-5; D might be TRBD1 (6 bases). The DNA end favors TRBJ2-7, so the J call may be wrong. CDR3 length: 14 amino acids. The CDR3 sequence: CASSPAGEALEQYF. For the CDR3, the DNA is TGTGCCAGCAGTCCAGCAGGGGAAGCGCTCGAGCAGTACTTC.

The gene calls are TRBV6-6 and TRBJ2-4; a possible D gene is TRBD2 (5 bases). Near its end, the DNA agrees better with TRBJ2-7, so the J call may be wrong. The CDR3 is 13 residues long. The germline CDR1 and CDR2 sequences are MNHNY and SVGAGI (reference sequence). As DNA, the CDR3 is TGTGCCAGCAGTCCCCACGGGAAGGGCGAGCAGTACTTC. Translated, it gives CASSPHGKGEQYF.

This clonotype was observed a handful of times. The chain carries TRBV12-3 or TRBV12-4 and TRBJ1-5, with D uncertain. V gave up 3 bases and J gave up 0 bases, with 12 bases separating them. The CDR3 totals 16 residues. As DNA, the CDR3 is TGTGCCAGCAGTTTTGGGCAGCTCTATAGCAATCAGCCCCAGCATTTT. The encoded protein is CASSFGQLYSNQPQHF.

This clonotype turned up a few times. The gene calls are TRBV4-3 and TRBJ1-2; D may be TRBD1 (6 bases). The germline V gene has CDR1 LGHNA and CDR2 YSLEER. V was shortened by 8 bases and J by 8 bases, with 18 bases between the two germline ends. This CDR3 has 13 residues. Here the CDR3 reads CASGERGGAGYTF. CDR3 coding DNA: TGCGCCAGCGGCGAGAGGGGGGGCGCCGGCTACACCTTC.

Only a few counts were recorded for this clonotype. J is TRBJ2-4 and V is TRBV20-1, with D possibly matching TRBD1 (5 bases). This CDR3 is 15 amino acids long. V was clipped by 3 bases and J by 3 bases, with 15 bases between them. Germline CDR1 is DFQATT and CDR2 is SNEGSKA (reference sequence). Here the CDR3 reads CSASLQGEGKNIQYF. The CDR3 region has the DNA TGCAGTGCTAGCCTCCAGGGTGAAGGCAAAAACATTCAGTACTTC.

This clonotype was detected many times. This rearrangement joins TRBV29-1 to TRBJ2-5; D possibly matches TRBD1 or TRBD2 (5 bases each). CDR3 length: 12 residues. Trimming pared 4 bases from V and 5 bases from J, leaving 11 bases between. The germline gives CDR1 SQVTM, CDR2 ANQGSEA. This chain's CDR3 is CSVGGGTETQYF. In DNA, the CDR3 is TGCAGCGTTGGTGGGGGTACGGAGACCCAGTACTTC.

The chain has TRBV4-1 and TRBJ2-7; 9 bases match TRBD1. The V gene end was trimmed by 0 bases and the J gene end by 5 bases; junction bases not matched to a gene: 14. CDR1 MGHRA and CDR2 YSYEKL come from the germline V gene. This CDR3 has 18 amino acids. The CDR3 DNA follows: TGCGCCAGCAGCCAAGATCTAGAACAACGGGACAGGGTCCACGAGCAGTACTTC. The encoded protein is CASSQDLEQRDRVHEQYF.

The chain couples TRBV7-2 to TRBJ2-4, with 9 positions matching TRBD2. The end of the DNA aligns better with TRBJ2-5, so the J call may be wrong. The CDR3 length is 16 residues. CDR1 SGHTA and CDR2 FQGNSA come from the germline V gene. The CDR3 DNA is TGTGCCAGCAGCTTTACGTCTAGCGGGGTACAAGAGACCCAGTACTTC. As protein: CASSFTSSGVQETQYF.

The chain combines TRBV4-2 with TRBJ2-7; no clear D. The ends were cut back, 4 bases at V and 0 bases at J, with 13 bases in the middle. This CDR3 is built from 15 residues. The germline gives CDR1 LGHNA, CDR2 YNFKEQ. CDR3 sequence (DNA): TGTGCCAGCAGCCCCCTATTTGAGCACTCCTACGAGCAGTACTTC. Translated: CASSPLFEHSYEQYF.

V usage is TRBV9 and J usage is TRBJ1-2; D remains unclear. V lost 4 bases and J 4 bases, leaving 26 bases between the germline ends. Looked up from germline, CDR1 is SGDLS and CDR2 is YYNGEE. This CDR3 spans 18 amino acids. DNA for the CDR3: TGTGCCAGCAGCCCACGTCCGACCGGGGATCCTCCGCCCTATGGCTACACCTTC. It yields the protein CASSPRPTGDPPPYGYTF.

This clonotype was seen a handful of times. This chain links TRBV6-4 with TRBJ2-1, with D maybe TRBD2 (5 bases). Deletions cut 5 bases from V and 6 bases from J, with 17 bases between. CDR1 and CDR2 (germline): MRHNA, SNTAGT. This CDR3 is built from 15 residues. This CDR3 reads CASSLTDYVSNEQFF. CDR3 sequence (DNA): TGTGCCAGCAGTCTAACCGACTATGTTTCCAATGAGCAGTTCTTC.

The chain recombines TRBV20-1 with TRBJ2-3; 10 positions agree with TRBD2. Per germline, CDR1 DFQATT and CDR2 SNEGSKA (reference sequence). The CDR3 extends over 13 amino acids. V gave up 6 bases and J gave up 6 bases; unmatched junction bases: 6. CDR3 sequence: CSAQRGGGDTQYF. The CDR3 nucleotides read TGCAGTGCCCAGCGGGGGGGCGGGGATACGCAGTATTTT.

This chain links TRBV6-2 or TRBV6-3 with TRBJ2-1, with 7 bases matching TRBD2. Per the germline V gene, CDR1 is MNHEY and CDR2 is SVGEGT. The CDR3 totals 15 residues. J gave up 6 bases and V 0 bases, and 5 bases lay outside the gene matches. The CDR3 region is CASSYSGLSINEQFF. In DNA form, the CDR3 reads TGTGCCAGCAGTTACTCGGGACTATCGATCAATGAGCAGTTCTTC.